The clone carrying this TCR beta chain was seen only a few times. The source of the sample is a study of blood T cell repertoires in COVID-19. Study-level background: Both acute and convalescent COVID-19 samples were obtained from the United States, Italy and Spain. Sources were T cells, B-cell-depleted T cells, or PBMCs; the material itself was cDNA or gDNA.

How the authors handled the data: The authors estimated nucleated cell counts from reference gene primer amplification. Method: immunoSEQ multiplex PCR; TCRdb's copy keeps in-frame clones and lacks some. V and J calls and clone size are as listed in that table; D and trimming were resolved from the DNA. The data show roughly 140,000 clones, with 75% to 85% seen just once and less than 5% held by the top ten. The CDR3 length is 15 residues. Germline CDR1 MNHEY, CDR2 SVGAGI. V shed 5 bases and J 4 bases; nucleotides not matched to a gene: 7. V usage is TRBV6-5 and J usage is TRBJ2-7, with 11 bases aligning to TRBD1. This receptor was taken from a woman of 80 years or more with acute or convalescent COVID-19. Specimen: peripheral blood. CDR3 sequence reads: CASSPSGQGAYEQYF. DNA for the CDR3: TGTGCCAGCAGTCCCTCCGGACAGGGGGCTTACGAGCAGTACTTC.